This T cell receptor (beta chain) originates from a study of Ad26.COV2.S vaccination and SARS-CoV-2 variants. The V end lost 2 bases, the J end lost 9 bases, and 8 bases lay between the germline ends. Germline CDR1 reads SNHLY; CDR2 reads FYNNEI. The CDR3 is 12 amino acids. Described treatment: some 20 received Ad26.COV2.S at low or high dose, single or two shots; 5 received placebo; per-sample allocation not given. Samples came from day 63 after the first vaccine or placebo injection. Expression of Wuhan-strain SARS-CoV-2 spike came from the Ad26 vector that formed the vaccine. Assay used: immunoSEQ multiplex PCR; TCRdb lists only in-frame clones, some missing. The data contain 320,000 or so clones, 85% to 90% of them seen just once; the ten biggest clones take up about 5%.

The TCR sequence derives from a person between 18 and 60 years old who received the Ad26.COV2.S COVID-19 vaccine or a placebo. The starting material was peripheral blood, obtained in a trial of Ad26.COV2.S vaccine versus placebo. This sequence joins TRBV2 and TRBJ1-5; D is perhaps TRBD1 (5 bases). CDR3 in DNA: TGTGCCAGCAGTGAACCCCAGGGGCCCCAGCATTTT. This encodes CASSEPQGPQHF.